Below are 5 T cell receptor beta chains sequenced from a single sample in a study of early T cells in non-severe SARS-CoV-2 infection. One entry per CDR3 protein, called by TCRdb with MiXCR from the 5' RACE reads. Seen here are roughly 90,000 distinct CDR3 sequences, approximately 14% observed once, and the top ten hold under 6.5%. The sequencing input was whole blood. All receptors come from an adult who was a healthcare worker with PCR-confirmed SARS-CoV-2 infection or an uninfected control (not recorded which).

This clonotype was counted ten times or more. V usage is TRBV6-2 or TRBV6-3 and J usage is TRBJ2-2, with D tentatively TRBD1 (5 bases). V was trimmed by 2 bases and J by 2 bases, leaving 9 bases between them. The CDR3 has 15 amino acids. From germline, CDR1 is MNHEY and CDR2 SVGEGT. The CDR3: CASSYRGINTGELFF. CDR3 coding DNA: TGTGCCAGCAGTTACAGGGGAATCAACACCGGGGAGCTGTTTTTT.

In this sample, this clonotype turned up a few times. V usage is TRBV5-1 and J usage is TRBJ2-3, with TRBD2 identical over 8 bases. CDR1 and CDR2 (germline): SGHRS, YFSETQ. The CDR3 sequence is 16 residues long. V trimming: 5 bases; J trimming: 6 bases; junction bases outside the gene matches: 14. CDR3 residues: CASSTGGTTREDTQYF. The CDR3 DNA reads TGCGCCAGCAGTACGGGGGGGACTACTCGGGAGGATACGCAGTATTTT.

In its sample, this clonotype was seen many times. The chain uses TRBV11-2 and TRBJ2-1, with 7 bases aligning to TRBD2. This CDR3 is 14 amino acids long. Germline lookup yields CDR1 SGHAT and CDR2 FQNNGV. V was clipped by 6 bases and J by 9 bases; unmatched bases: 11. CDR3 coding DNA: TGTGCCAGCAGTATTGGCGGGGGATTTGTTGAGCAGTTCTTC. This gives the protein CASSIGGGFVEQFF.

This clonotype was counted a few times. The CDR3 spells CASSTRQGPNNSPLHF. The DNA of the CDR3 is TGTGCCAGCTCGACCCGACAGGGGCCAAATAATTCACCCCTCCACTTT. The rearrangement uses TRBV9 and TRBJ1-6; 8 nucleotides line up with TRBD1. V lost 7 bases and J lost 5; bases outside the gene matches: 11. Germline values: CDR1 SGDLS, CDR2 YYNGEE. The CDR3 is 16 amino acids.

This clonotype was detected only a few times. The J gene is TRBJ1-4, the V gene TRBV19; 7 bases line up with TRBD1. The germline CDR1 and CDR2 sequences are LNHDA and SQIVND (reference sequence). Losses at the gene ends were 4 bases for V and 4 bases for J; bases not matched to a gene: 6. The CDR3 is 15 amino acids. The CDR3 nucleotides read TGTGCCAGTAGTACCATGGACAGGATTAATGAAAAACTGTTTTTT. Residues: CASSTMDRINEKLFF.